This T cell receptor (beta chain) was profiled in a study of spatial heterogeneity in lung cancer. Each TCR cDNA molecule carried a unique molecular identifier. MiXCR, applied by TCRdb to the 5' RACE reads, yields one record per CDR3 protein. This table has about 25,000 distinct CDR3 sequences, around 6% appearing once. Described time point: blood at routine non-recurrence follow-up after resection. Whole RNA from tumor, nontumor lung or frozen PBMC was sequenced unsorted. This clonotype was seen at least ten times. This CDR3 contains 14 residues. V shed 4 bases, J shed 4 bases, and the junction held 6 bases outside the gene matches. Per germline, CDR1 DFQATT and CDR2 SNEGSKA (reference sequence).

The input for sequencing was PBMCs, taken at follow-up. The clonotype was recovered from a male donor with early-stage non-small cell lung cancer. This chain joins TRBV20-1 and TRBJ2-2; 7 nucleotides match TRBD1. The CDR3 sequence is CSATTDRATGELFF. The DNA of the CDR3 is TGCAGTGCTACGACAGACAGGGCCACCGGGGAGCTGTTTTTT.